This T cell receptor (beta chain) originates from a study of shared T cell receptors in the human thymus. Looked up from germline, CDR1 is SGHVS and CDR2 is FNYEAQ. The CDR3 is made up of 16 amino acids. V shed 4 bases and J 3 bases; nucleotides not matched to a gene: 9. Sequencing used immunoSEQ multiplex PCR; TCRdb keeps in-frame clones, though not all of them. The profile shows roughly 550,000 clones, 75% to 80% of them singletons. The sample also formed part of further work on human thymus T cells. That work adds: Immunologically healthy infants in Finland undergoing congenital heart defect surgery were the donors.

This receptor was obtained from a boy in the first two years of life with a congenital heart defect. The genes are TRBV7-6 and TRBJ2-1, with 7 bases fitting TRBD1. The specimen sequenced was thymocytes. CDR3 sequence: CASSSDGTDLYNEQFF. CDR3 sequence (DNA): TGTGCCAGCAGCTCCGACGGGACAGACCTCTACAATGAGCAGTTCTTC. Full variable domain (outside the CDR3, taken from reference TRBV7-6 and TRBJ2-1): GAGVSQSPRYKVTKRGQDVALRCDPISGHVSLYWYRQALGQGPEFLTYFNYEAQQDKSGLPNDRFSAERPEGSISTLTIQRTEQRDSAMYRCASSSDGTDLYNEQFFGPGTRLTVL.